This T cell receptor (beta chain) was recovered during a study of human T cells and chemical hapten exposure. Time point described: healthy volunteer bleed at 2 weeks. The authors' total RNA extraction used unfractionated whole blood. MiXCR, applied by TCRdb to the RACE reads, yields one record per CDR3 protein. Of 130,000 or so distinct CDR3 sequences listed, around 8.2% are singletons. Trimming took 5 bases from V and 2 from J, leaving 13 bases between them. CDR1 KGHSH and CDR2 LQKENI come from the germline V gene. This CDR3 is built from 15 residues. The clonotype comes from a male donor in good health. Some clones in this sample may be carry-over from other donors' samples. Input material: whole blood. J is TRBJ1-5 and V is TRBV18; D is unresolved. The CDR3, as DNA: TGTGCCAGCTCATCTACCGAGGGTGGCAATCAGCCCCAGCATTTT. Translation: CASSSTEGGNQPQHF. The full variable domain, in which reference TRBV18 and TRBJ1-5 provide the parts outside the CDR3, is NAGVMQNPRHLVRRRGQEARLRCSPMKGHSHVYWYRQLPEEGLKFMVYLQKENIIDESGMPKERFSAEFPKEGPSILRIQQVVRGDSAAYFCASSSTEGGNQPQHFGDGTRLSIL.